This T cell receptor beta chain originates from a study of early T cells in non-severe SARS-CoV-2 infection. On the study more broadly: The input, bulk RNA from unsorted whole blood, was sequenced, and chains were unpaired.

A single record per CDR3 protein comes from TCRdb applying MiXCR to the 5' RACE reads. The sample shows tens of thousands of distinct CDR3 sequences, more than 13% of them seen only once. Trimming left V 1 base short and J 5 bases short, with 5 bases between. This CDR3 spans 13 amino acids. The table lists this clonotype with a few counts. V is TRBV12-3 or TRBV12-4 and J is TRBJ2-2; D is undetermined. The sequence came from an adult who was a healthcare worker with PCR-confirmed SARS-CoV-2 infection or an uninfected control (not recorded which). Sequenced material: whole blood, taken at baseline. The chain's CDR3 is CASSLDTTGELFF. CDR3 in DNA: TGTGCCAGCAGTTTAGATACTACCGGGGAGCTGTTTTTT.